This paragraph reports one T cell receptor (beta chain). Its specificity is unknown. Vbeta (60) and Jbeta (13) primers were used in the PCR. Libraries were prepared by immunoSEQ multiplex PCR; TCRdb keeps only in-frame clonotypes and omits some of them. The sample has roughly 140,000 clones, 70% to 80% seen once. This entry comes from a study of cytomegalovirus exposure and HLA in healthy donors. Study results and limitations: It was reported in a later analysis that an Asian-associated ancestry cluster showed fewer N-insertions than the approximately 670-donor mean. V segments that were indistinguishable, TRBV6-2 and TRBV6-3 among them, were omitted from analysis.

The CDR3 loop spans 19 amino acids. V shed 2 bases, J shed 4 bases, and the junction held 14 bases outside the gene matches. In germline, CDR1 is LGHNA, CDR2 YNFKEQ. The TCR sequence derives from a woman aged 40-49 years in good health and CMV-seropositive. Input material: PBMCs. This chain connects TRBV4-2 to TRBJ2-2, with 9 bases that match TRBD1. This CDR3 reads CASSQPSTLGTGLTGELFF. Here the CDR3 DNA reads TGTGCCAGCAGCCAACCCTCCACGCTCGGGACAGGGCTCACCGGGGAGCTGTTTTTT.